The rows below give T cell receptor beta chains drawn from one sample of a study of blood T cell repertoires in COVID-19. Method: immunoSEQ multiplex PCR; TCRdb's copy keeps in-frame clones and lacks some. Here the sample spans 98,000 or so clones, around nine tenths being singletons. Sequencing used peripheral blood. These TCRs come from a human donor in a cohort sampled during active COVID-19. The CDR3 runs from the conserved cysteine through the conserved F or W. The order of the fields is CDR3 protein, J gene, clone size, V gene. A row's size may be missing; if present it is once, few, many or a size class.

CDR3 protein: CASSFHGTGVGELFF
J gene: TRBJ2-2
clone size: NA
V gene: TRBV28

CDR3 protein: CASSLLTSGRNTGELFF
J gene: TRBJ2-2
clone size: NA
V gene: TRBV7-9

CDR3 protein: CSVEGLDTQYF
J gene: TRBJ2-3
clone size: NA
V gene: TRBV29-1

CDR3 protein: CASSFSGGRNSPLHF
J gene: TRBJ1-6
clone size: NA
V gene: TRBV28

CDR3 protein: CASRLGWASGSPLDEQYF
J gene: TRBJ2-7
clone size: NA
V gene: TRBV5-4

CDR3 protein: CASSYDRSYTEAFF
J gene: TRBJ1-1
clone size: NA
V gene: TRBV7-9

CDR3 protein: CASSQRTGMARDTQYF
J gene: TRBJ2-3
clone size: NA
V gene: TRBV4-3

CDR3 protein: CASSLRGGGANVLTF
J gene: TRBJ2-6
clone size: NA
V gene: TRBV27

CDR3 protein: CASTDGQTSGNTIYF
J gene: TRBJ1-3
clone size: NA
V gene: TRBV6-5

CDR3 protein: CASSQKQGGYGYTF
J gene: TRBJ1-2
clone size: NA
V gene: TRBV4-1

CDR3 protein: CASSPRLAGDTDTQYF
J gene: TRBJ2-3
clone size: NA
V gene: TRBV9

CDR3 protein: CASSQAGGSSTDTQYF
J gene: TRBJ2-3
clone size: NA
V gene: TRBV4-1

CDR3 protein: CASRSGHNTGELFF
J gene: TRBJ2-2
clone size: NA
V gene: TRBV5-4

CDR3 protein: CASSLDSPGASTDTQYF
J gene: TRBJ2-3
clone size: NA
V gene: TRBV7-2

CDR3 protein: CASSPRQVNEQFF
J gene: TRBJ2-1
clone size: once
V gene: TRBV5-4

CDR3 protein: CASSQAPGNQNTGELFF
J gene: TRBJ2-2
clone size: NA
V gene: TRBV4-3

CDR3 protein: CASSPTGETQYF
J gene: TRBJ2-5
clone size: NA
V gene: TRBV7-3

CDR3 protein: CASSPVWQGARGYTF
J gene: TRBJ1-2
clone size: NA
V gene: TRBV4-1

CDR3 protein: CASSSGMEAYYGYTF
J gene: TRBJ1-2
clone size: NA
V gene: TRBV5-5

CDR3 protein: CASTLSPDGYTF
J gene: TRBJ1-2
clone size: once
V gene: TRBV19

CDR3 protein: CASSFDRAGGYTF
J gene: TRBJ1-2
clone size: NA
V gene: TRBV5-1

CDR3 protein: CASSQDRGEGYEQYF
J gene: TRBJ2-7
clone size: NA
V gene: TRBV14

CDR3 protein: CASSFSGRVEQYF
J gene: TRBJ2-7
clone size: NA
V gene: TRBV5-1

CDR3 protein: CASSHNRDYLNTQYF
J gene: TRBJ2-3
clone size: once
V gene: TRBV27

CDR3 protein: CASSLMPYTGYEQYF
J gene: TRBJ2-7
clone size: NA
V gene: TRBV6-2/TRBV6-3

CDR3 protein: CASSLGATGEWADTQYF
J gene: TRBJ2-3
clone size: NA
V gene: TRBV7-8

CDR3 protein: CASSLGSRAVYEQYF
J gene: TRBJ2-7
clone size: NA
V gene: TRBV7-9

CDR3 protein: CASSLSLLAGSSYNEQFF
J gene: TRBJ2-1
clone size: NA
V gene: TRBV5-4

CDR3 protein: CASSDSTGGNSPLHF
J gene: TRBJ1-6
clone size: NA
V gene: TRBV6-4

CDR3 protein: CASSLKLAGRNEQFF
J gene: TRBJ2-1
clone size: NA
V gene: TRBV7-8

CDR3 protein: CASSLRGQPRLENSPLHF
J gene: TRBJ1-6
clone size: NA
V gene: TRBV7-9

CDR3 protein: CASSKLGGGRQPQHF
J gene: TRBJ1-5
clone size: few
V gene: TRBV21-1

CDR3 protein: CASSLVGTSGSDEQYF
J gene: TRBJ2-7
clone size: few
V gene: TRBV7-2

CDR3 protein: CASSFNRDIGYEQYF
J gene: TRBJ2-7
clone size: once
V gene: TRBV27

CDR3 protein: CASSSSGRGETQYF
J gene: TRBJ2-5
clone size: NA
V gene: TRBV7-3

CDR3 protein: CASSGLLVEF
J gene: TRBJ1-1
clone size: NA
V gene: TRBV25-1

CDR3 protein: CASTSGEINYGYTF
J gene: TRBJ1-2
clone size: NA
V gene: TRBV5-1

CDR3 protein: CASSFSGLLYEQYF
J gene: TRBJ2-7
clone size: NA
V gene: TRBV27

CDR3 protein: CSVEDRSGSGYTF
J gene: TRBJ1-2
clone size: NA
V gene: TRBV29-1

CDR3 protein: CAWDRVKFGNTIYF
J gene: TRBJ1-3
clone size: NA
V gene: TRBV30

CDR3 protein: CASSLAPGLAGDYNEQFF
J gene: TRBJ2-1
clone size: few
V gene: TRBV7-9

CDR3 protein: CATSDPRDSHEKLFF
J gene: TRBJ1-4
clone size: NA
V gene: TRBV24-1